This T cell receptor (beta chain) was recovered during a study of monozygotic twins with cystic fibrosis. Germline V CDR1 and CDR2: MNHNS, SASEGT. V lost 6 bases and J lost 2, with 13 bases in between. The CDR3 sequence is 14 residues long. Repertoires were generated with immunoSEQ multiplex PCR, while TCRdb's copy carries only in-frame clones and drops some. The sample has tens of thousands of clones, around 97% seen once. This clonotype was sampled from a girl between 5 and 17 years old with cystic fibrosis. This sequence joins TRBV6-1 and TRBJ2-5; no firm D call. The sequenced material came from blood. CDR3 residues: CASRRNGIQETQYF. CDR3 DNA sequence: TGTGCCAGCAGAAGAAACGGTATTCAAGAGACCCAGTACTTC.